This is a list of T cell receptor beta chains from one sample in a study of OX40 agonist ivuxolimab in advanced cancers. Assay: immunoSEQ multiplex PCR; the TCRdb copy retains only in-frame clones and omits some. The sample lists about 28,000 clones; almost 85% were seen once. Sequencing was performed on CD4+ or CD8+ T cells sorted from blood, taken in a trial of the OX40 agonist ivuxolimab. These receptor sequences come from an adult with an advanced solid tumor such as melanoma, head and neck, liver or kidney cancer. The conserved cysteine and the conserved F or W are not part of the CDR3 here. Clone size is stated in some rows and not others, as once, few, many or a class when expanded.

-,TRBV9,ASSVKEGIRGANVLT
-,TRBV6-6,ASSSDRFYT
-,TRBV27,ASSLAGTANTEAF
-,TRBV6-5,ASSYPPPYEQY
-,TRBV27,ASTREGPNAWNSPLH
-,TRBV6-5,ASSYSSGNGQPQH
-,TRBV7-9,ASSSTGFNTGELF
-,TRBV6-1,ASSEAHNSYEQY
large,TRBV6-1,ASSDRGPNEQF
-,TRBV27,ASSSLSQEETQY
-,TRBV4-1,ASSQVQDRGYEQY
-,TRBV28,ASAGGNYGYT
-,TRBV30,AWSVTGHGQPQH
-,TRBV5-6,ASSLDKLQWDKFNYGYT
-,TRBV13,ASSNRVSAYEQY
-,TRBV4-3,ASSQDSPADEQF
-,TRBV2,ASSEGQAGHYGYT
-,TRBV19,ASSIASGANEQF
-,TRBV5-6,ASSLTAYGRGTEAF
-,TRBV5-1,ASSLNENYGYT
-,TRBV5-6,ASSPPTRYNEQF
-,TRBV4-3,ASSHSDRGASGNEQF
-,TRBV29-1,SVSMGTNEKLF
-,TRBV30,AWSVLGAADTQY
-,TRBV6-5,ASSYSMAGGNEKLF
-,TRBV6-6,ASSYPAAAAYNEQF
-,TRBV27,ASSFGTSTNEQF
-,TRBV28,ASSPGGGYNSPLH
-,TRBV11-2,ASSPGPSLQNTEAF
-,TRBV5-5,ASSFTDRAYEQY
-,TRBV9,ASSPTPGTVSYEQY
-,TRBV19,ASLQGAMNTEAF
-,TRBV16,ASSQSKNSGNTIY
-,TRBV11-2,ASSLEFGPWEQY
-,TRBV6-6,ASSYLPEETQY
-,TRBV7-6,AGSVPDRPDPGGYT
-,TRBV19,ASSLGGTTEAF
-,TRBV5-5,ASSSPSVGGYT
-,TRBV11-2,ASSLGGPYEQY
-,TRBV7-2,ASSLSGLGVDYGYT
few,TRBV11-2,ASSLAAGSTDTQY
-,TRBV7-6,ASSFSPGGPGELF
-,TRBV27,ASSLSGPTGASYEQY
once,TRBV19,ASSIGAGSTDTQY